The 23 T cell receptor beta chains given below trace back to one sample, sequenced in a study of regulatory T cells in long-lasting Graves disease. Time point meaning: newly diagnosed GD, antithyroid drugs for less than 3 months. Preparation of the TCR library used RNA extracted from PBMCs. To make TCR beta libraries, researchers used iRepertoire HTBI primers and Arm-PCR of CDR3 regions. TCRdb re-analysed the multiplex PCR reads in MiXCR, keeping a single row per CDR3 protein. The repertoire holds 360,000 or so distinct CDR3 sequences, with around 15% as singletons. These data are also associated with another study on T cells in Graves' hyperthyroidism and ophthalmopathy.

The source material was peripheral blood mononuclear cells (PBMCs), sampled at new diagnosis, from a patient treated with antithyroid drugs. These receptor sequences come from a woman aged 18-29 years with Graves disease.

V usage is TRBV29-1 and J usage is TRBJ2-7; 9 bases line up with TRBD2. With V trimmed by 4 bases and J by 5 bases, 6 bases remained unmatched. Per the germline V gene, CDR1 is SQVTM and CDR2 is ANQGSEA. This CDR3 spans 13 amino acids. The CDR3 DNA reads as TGCAGCGTTGGGGCTAGCGGGAAGGACGAGCAGTACTTC. It translates to CSVGASGKDEQYF.

The sample holds many counts of this clonotype. The chain combines TRBV7-6 with TRBJ2-2, with D possibly TRBD1 on 6 matching bases. This CDR3 comprises 16 residues. Germline V gene data show CDR1 as SGHVS and CDR2 as FNYEAQ. Trimming removed 1 base from V and 2 bases from J, with 11 bases in between. CDR3 coding DNA: TGTGCCAGCAGCTTAGTGACAGGCCAAAACACCGGGGAGCTGTTTTTT. Translation: CASSLVTGQNTGELFF. Full variable domain (remainder filled in from reference TRBV7-6 and TRBJ2-2): GAGVSQSPRYKVTKRGQDVALRCDPISGHVSLYWYRQALGQGPEFLTYFNYEAQQDKSGLPNDRFSAERPEGSISTLTIQRTEQRDSAMYRCASSLVTGQNTGELFFGEGSRLTVL.

A word on this clonotype: With a much larger clone just one base away, this may be a read error. This rearrangement joins TRBV6-1 to TRBJ2-2; D gene uncertain. Germline CDR1 and CDR2: MNHNS and SASEGT. CDR3 length equals 14 residues. The chain's CDR3 is CACSAIGVTGELFF. As DNA, the CDR3 is TGTGCCTGCAGTGCCATAGGTGTCACCGGGGAGCTGTTTTTT.

As concerns this clonotype: One end of the junction does not line up with germline, which may come from a read error. The chain employs TRBV5-6 and TRBJ2-1, with 15 bases matching TRBD2. The CDR3 sequence is 14 residues long. Per the germline V gene, CDR1 is SGHDT and CDR2 is YYEEEE. This CDR3 is CASSFQPRTSGGVF. In nucleotides, the CDR3 is TGTGCCAGCAGCTTTCAACCCAGGACTAGCGGGGGGGTTTTC.

CDR3 sequence reads: CASGGTSGSSYNEQFF. Written as DNA, the CDR3 is TGTGCCTCCGGCGGGACTAGCGGGAGCTCCTACAATGAGCAGTTCTTC. The chain employs TRBV11-2 and TRBJ2-1; TRBD2 matches at 14 bases. Trimming took 11 bases from V and 0 from J; bases not matched to a gene: 6. Per germline, CDR1 SGHAT and CDR2 FQNNGV. The CDR3 contains 16 residues.

This clonotype was picked up many times. The CDR3 coding sequence is TGTGCCAGCAGTTTAAGGAATCAGCCCCAGCATTTT. It encodes CASSLRNQPQHF. The chain employs TRBV28 and TRBJ1-5, with no clear D. There are 12 residues in the CDR3. The germline gives CDR1 MDHEN, CDR2 SYDVKM. V lost 2 bases to trimming and J lost 4 bases, with 3 bases between them.

A few counts support this clonotype. The rearrangement joins TRBV28 to TRBJ1-5, with D possibly TRBD1 on 6 matching bases. This CDR3 region has 15 residues. Trimming removed 2 bases at V and 7 bases at J, with 15 bases between. CDR1 and CDR2 (germline): MDHEN, SYDVKM. This CDR3 reads CASSLSGTLRQPQHF. The CDR3 DNA follows: TGTGCCAGCAGTTTAAGCGGGACATTACGCCAGCCCCAGCATTTT. The variable domain in full, with the rest retrieved from reference TRBV28 and TRBJ1-5, is DVKVTQSSRYLVKRTGEKVFLECVQDMDHENMFWYRQDPGLGLRLIYFSYDVKMKEKGDIPEGYSVSREKKERFSLILESASTNQTSMYLCASSLSGTLRQPQHFGDGTRLSIL.

This clonotype was detected ten times or more. V and J are TRBV30 and TRBJ2-5; D is unclear. The CDR3 extends over 14 amino acids. V lost 3 bases and J 5 bases, leaving 16 bases between the germline ends. Germline V gives CDR1 GTSNPN, CDR2 SVGIG (reference sequence). The CDR3 bases are TGTGCCTGGAGCACCCTAGGATCCGAGGAGACCCAGTACTTC. This encodes CAWSTLGSEETQYF.

There are many counts of this clonotype. The chain links TRBV27 to TRBJ2-7; D is uncertain. Germline V CDR1 and CDR2: MNHEY, SMNVEV (reference sequence). Trimming cost V 8 bases and J 9 bases, with 17 bases left between them. The CDR3 covers 12 residues. This chain's CDR3 is CASGSASGGQYF. CDR3 nucleotide sequence: TGTGCCAGCGGGTCGGCTTCTGGTGGGCAGTACTTC.

This clonotype was seen repeatedly, ten times or more. J is TRBJ2-3 and V is TRBV2, with 7 bases fitting TRBD2. V was pared by 0 bases and J by 1 base, with 7 bases of the junction left unmatched. Germline CDR1 and CDR2: SNHLY and FYNNEI. The CDR3 is 17 residues long. Written as DNA, the CDR3 is TGTGCCAGCAGTGAAGCGCTGGCGGGAGTGGGCACAGATACGCAGTATTTT. It specifies CASSEALAGVGTDTQYF.

This clonotype occurred a few times. The chain combines TRBV6-1 with TRBJ2-2; 7 positions agree with TRBD2. Germline CDR1 MNHNS, CDR2 SASEGT. J was trimmed by 9 bases and V by 5 bases; bases with no gene match: 15. The CDR3 runs to 16 residues. The CDR3 is CASSPGRRYPIRELFF. Here the CDR3 DNA reads TGTGCCAGCAGTCCCGGGAGGCGGTATCCCATAAGGGAGCTGTTTTTT.

In this sample, this clonotype turned up many times. This sequence joins TRBV7-9 and TRBJ1-1; D gene unclear. Trimming shortened V by 5 bases and J by 5 bases, and 12 bases separated the two germline ends. Germline-derived CDR1 and CDR2 are SEHNR and FQNEAQ (reference sequence). The CDR3 is 13 residues long. The CDR3 DNA reads TGTGCCAGCAGCCTGGATGTGGCTACTGAAGCTTTCTTT. This gives the protein CASSLDVATEAFF.

This clonotype was recorded a few times. The chain carries TRBV6-1 and TRBJ2-5; tentatively, D is TRBD1 or TRBD2 (6 bases each). The V gene lost 10 bases and the J gene lost 5 bases, with 20 bases spanning the gap. The CDR3 has 14 amino acids. The germline V gene encodes CDR1 MNHNS and CDR2 SASEGT. CDR3 loop: CAMSSPGAGETQYF. CDR3 coding DNA: TGTGCCATGTCTTCCCCGGGGGCCGGGGAGACCCAGTACTTC.

Ten or more counts support this clonotype. The chain is built from TRBV7-2 and TRBJ1-5; D is undetermined. V was cut by 1 base and J by 3 bases, with 13 bases left in between. Germline values: CDR1 SGHTA, CDR2 FQGNSA. The CDR3 sequence is 16 residues long. In nucleotides, the CDR3 is TGTGCCAGCAGCTTAGAAGGCAGGCAGTCCAATCAGCCCCAGCATTTT. It specifies CASSLEGRQSNQPQHF.

This clonotype showed up just a few times. This rearrangement joins TRBV9 to TRBJ2-1; TRBD2 matches at 7 bases. The germline V gene encodes CDR1 SGDLS and CDR2 YYNGEE. With 0 bases clipped from V and 9 bases from J, the junction kept 0 bases outside the gene matches. This CDR3 region has 12 residues. The CDR3 DNA reads as TGTGCCAGCAGCGTAGAGCGGGGTGAGCAGTTCTTC. This codes for CASSVERGEQFF.

The chain recombines TRBV27 with TRBJ1-6; D is unclear. This CDR3 is built from 16 residues. The germline V and J ends were trimmed by 0 bases and 9 bases, with 15 bases remaining between them. In germline, CDR1 is MNHEY, CDR2 SMNVEV (reference sequence). In nucleotides, the CDR3 is TGTGCCAGCAGTTTATCGGCTTGGGAAGTCCCTTCACCCCTCCACTTT. The encoded protein is CASSLSAWEVPSPLHF.

This clonotype occurred many times. V and J are TRBV11-2 and TRBJ2-7, with 7 bases that match TRBD2. V shed 7 bases and J 3 bases; nucleotides not matched to a gene: 9. CDR1 is SGHAT, CDR2 FQNNGV, per germline. The CDR3 is 14 residues long. The DNA for the CDR3 is TGTGCCAGCACCCCCGGCGGGAGCTTCTACGAGCAGTACTTC. It translates to CASTPGGSFYEQYF. The full variable domain, in which reference TRBV11-2 and TRBJ2-7 provide the parts outside the CDR3, is EAGVAQSPRYKIIEKRQSVAFWCNPISGHATLYWYQQILGQGPKLLIQFQNNGVVDDSQLPKDRFSAERLKGVDSTLKIQPAKLEDSAVYLCASTPGGSFYEQYFGPGTRLTVT.

Of note for this clonotype: Since a much larger clone is just one base distant, this may be a read error. This sequence joins TRBV6-1 and TRBJ1-2; D is undetermined. The CDR3 is 10 amino acids. The germline V and J ends were trimmed by 6 bases and 3 bases, with 2 bases remaining between them. Germline CDR1 reads MNHNS; CDR2 reads SASEGT. Here the CDR3 reads CASSDYGYTF. The DNA for the CDR3 is TGTGCCAGCAGCGACTATGGCTACACCTTC.

In this sample, this clonotype turned up a few times. This may stem from a read error, because a much larger clone lies one nucleotide away. The V and J genes are TRBV6-2 or TRBV6-3 and TRBJ2-1, with 10 nucleotides matching TRBD2. Per the germline V gene, CDR1 is MNHEY and CDR2 is SVGEGT. The CDR3 has 19 residues. Trimming at V came to 7 bases and at J to 2 bases, leaving 17 bases not matched to a gene. The CDR3 coding sequence is TGTGCCAGCAACAGATCCCCGGGACCAGCGGGAGGGACCTACAATGAGCAGTTCTTC. Amino acids: CASNRSPGPAGGTYNEQFF.

The rearrangement uses TRBV6-1 and TRBJ2-7, with 8 positions matching TRBD1. The CDR3 extends over 14 amino acids. After removal of 6 bases from V and 3 bases from J, the junction contained 7 bases not matched to a gene. The V gene's germline CDR1 is MNHNS and CDR2 SASEGT. The CDR3 is CASSQTGEVYEQYF. The CDR3 DNA reads TGTGCCAGCAGCCAGACAGGGGAAGTCTACGAGCAGTACTTC.

This clonotype has more than one count but fewer than ten. This chain links TRBV12-3 or TRBV12-4 with TRBJ2-3, with D possibly being TRBD1 (6 bases). V was clipped by 6 bases and J by 7 bases, with 11 bases between them. The CDR3 runs to 12 residues. The CDR3: CASSSTGYTQYF. CDR3 DNA sequence: TGTGCCAGCAGCAGTACAGGGTATACGCAGTATTTT.

Ten or more counts support this clonotype. The chain combines TRBV7-2 with TRBJ2-7; no reliable D call. CDR3 length: 13 residues. Per the germline V gene, CDR1 is SGHTA and CDR2 is FQGNSA. With 5 bases removed from V and 6 bases from J, the gap between germline ends came to 14 bases. CDR3 loop: CASSILQAAEQYF. CDR3 nucleotides: TGTGCCAGCAGCATCCTCCAGGCTGCCGAGCAGTACTTC.

This clonotype was detected only a few times. The rearrangement links TRBV4-1 to TRBJ1-2; D possibly corresponds to TRBD1 (5 bases). The V and J ends lost 6 bases and 0 bases respectively, with 17 bases between them. The CDR3 is 16 amino acids. Per germline, CDR1 MGHRA and CDR2 YSYEKL. The CDR3 region has the DNA TGCGCCAGCAGAGACCGGAAAGCGGGGCCTAACTATGGCTACACCTTC. It specifies CASRDRKAGPNYGYTF.